The clone carrying this TCR beta chain has a count of ten or more. Its specificity is unknown. Other DNA sequences of this sample code for an identical CDR3. At the deep level, the assay was run. Ten immunoSEQ deep assay plates were used to sequence unsorted PBMC DNA. Profiled with immunoSEQ multiplex PCR; TCRdb holds only in-frame clones, not every one. The sample has about half a million clones; 81% are singletons. The source of the sample is a study of shared clonotypes between healthy human individuals. Overall study findings and caveats: Researchers sampled only blood; tissue repertoires likely differ.

Germline CDR1 reads GTSNPN; CDR2 reads SVGIG (reference sequence). The CDR3 runs 13 residues. Trimming took 3 bases from V and 3 from J; bases not matched to a gene: 4. The sequenced sample consisted of PBMCs. This chain joins TRBV30 and TRBJ1-1; 7 positions match TRBD1. This clonotype originated in a woman aged 40 to 49 in good health. Some clones in this sample may be carry-over from other donors' samples. CDR3: CAWSDRAYTEAFF. The DNA for the CDR3 is TGTGCCTGGAGCGACAGGGCCTACACTGAAGCTTTCTTT.